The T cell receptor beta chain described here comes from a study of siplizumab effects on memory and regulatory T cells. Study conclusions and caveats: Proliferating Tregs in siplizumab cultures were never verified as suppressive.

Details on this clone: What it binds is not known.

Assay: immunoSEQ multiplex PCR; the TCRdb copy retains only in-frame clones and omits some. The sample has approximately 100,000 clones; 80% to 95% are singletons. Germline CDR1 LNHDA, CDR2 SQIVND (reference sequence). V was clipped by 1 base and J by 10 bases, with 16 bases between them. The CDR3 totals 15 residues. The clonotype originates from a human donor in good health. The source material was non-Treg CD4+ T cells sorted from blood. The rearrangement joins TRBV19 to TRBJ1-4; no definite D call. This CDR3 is CASSIGGPTSGKLFF. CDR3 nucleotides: TGTGCCAGTAGTATAGGAGGTCCAACGTCAGGAAAACTGTTTTTT.